This T cell receptor beta chain originates from a study of vaccination effects on CD4 cells after COVID-19. Broader study findings: Limitations: small convalescent group and missing early post-infection timepoints.

This CDR3 is 15 amino acids long. Deletions cut 4 bases from V and 5 bases from J, with 15 bases between. Germline V gene lookup returns CDR1 LGHDT and CDR2 YNNKEL (reference sequence). It was after nine to ten days of culture that CD4+ T cells were isolated. Each person got two doses of an mRNA SARS-CoV-2 vaccine, BNT162b2 or mRNA-1273. The authors replaced half the medium with IL-2 medium on days 3 and 7. Turning to this clone: What it binds is unknown.

Clones were sequenced by immunoSEQ multiplex PCR, and TCRdb holds only the in-frame ones, with some missing. This sample yields tens of thousands of clones, of which 65% to 80% are seen a single time; 2.4% belongs to the top ten. The chain joins TRBV3-1 (or the pseudogene TRBV3-2) to TRBJ2-1; a possible D gene is TRBD1 (6 bases). This clonotype originated in a human donor who received a COVID-19 vaccine. Material: CD4+ T cells from PBMCs cultured without peptide, obtained after COVID-19 vaccination. The CDR3 DNA reads TGTGCCAGCAGCCCCCGAGGAGGACAGAACAATGAGCAGTTCTTC. It encodes CASSPRGGQNNEQFF.